Each of the 14 T cell receptor beta chains below was sequenced from the same sample in a study of early T cells in non-severe SARS-CoV-2 infection. TCRdb recomputed calls from the 5' RACE reads with MiXCR, one row per CDR3 protein. The sample has around 75,000 distinct CDR3 sequences, roughly 10% seen once; the top ten hold 5.5% to 7%. Sequences were obtained from whole blood. These TCRs come from an adult who was a healthcare worker with PCR-confirmed SARS-CoV-2 infection or an uninfected control (not recorded which).

In this sample, this clonotype turned up a few times. The chain couples TRBV29-1 to TRBJ2-3; D is undetermined. The V gene's germline CDR1 is SQVTM and CDR2 ANQGSEA. The CDR3 has 12 residues. Deletions cut 3 bases from V and 9 bases from J, with 13 bases between. The CDR3 DNA is TGCAGCGTTGAGGTGCAAGGTAGCACGCAGTATTTT. Translation gives CSVEVQGSTQYF.

This clonotype showed up many times. The V and J genes are TRBV2 and TRBJ2-7, with 12 bases aligning to TRBD2. This CDR3 comprises 13 residues. Per the germline V gene, CDR1 is SNHLY and CDR2 is FYNNEI. The junction had 3 bases not matched to a gene; V was cut back by 8 bases and J by 4 bases. The CDR3 nucleotides read TGTGCCAGCCAGACTAGCGGGAGATACGAGCAGTACTTC. Translating it yields CASQTSGRYEQYF.

This clonotype was recorded a few times. This chain uses TRBV7-2 with TRBJ1-6; D ambiguous. V was cut by 5 bases and J by 3 bases, with 2 bases left in between. This CDR3 spans 12 amino acids. From germline, CDR1 is SGHTA and CDR2 FQGNSA. In DNA, the CDR3 is TGTGCCAGCAGCCTCTATAATTCACCCCTCCACTTT. This gives the protein CASSLYNSPLHF. Full variable domain (outside the CDR3, taken from reference TRBV7-2 and TRBJ1-6): GAGVSQSPSNKVTEKGKDVELRCDPISGHTALYWYRQSLGQGLEFLIYFQGNSAPDKSGLPSDRFSAERTGGSVSTLTIQRTQQEDSAVYLCASSLYNSPLHFGNGTRLTVT.

There are many counts of this clonotype. V usage is TRBV20-1 and J usage is TRBJ1-2, with D unresolved. The V and J ends lost 0 bases and 8 bases respectively, with 19 bases between them. CDR3 size: 15 residues. Germline lookup yields CDR1 DFQATT and CDR2 SNEGSKA (reference sequence). The CDR3 coding sequence is TGCAGTGCTAGAGATGAGCGCGGGGTCCAAGGAGGCTACACCTTC. Protein: CSARDERGVQGGYTF.

The V call is TRBV20-1, the J call TRBJ2-3; perhaps TRBD2 as D (5 bases). This CDR3 is 14 amino acids long. Germline V gives CDR1 DFQATT, CDR2 SNEGSKA (reference sequence). With 6 bases removed from V and 2 bases from J, the gap between germline ends came to 15 bases. The CDR3 spells CSAVGPGLTDTQYF. CDR3 in DNA: TGCAGTGCCGTGGGCCCTGGACTCACAGATACGCAGTATTTT.

This clonotype was observed a few times. The chain has TRBV20-1 and TRBJ2-3, with 7 bases fitting TRBD1. Germline assignment: CDR1 DFQATT and CDR2 SNEGSKA (reference sequence). V lost 1 base, J lost 2 bases, and 3 bases stayed unmatched. The CDR3 sequence is 14 residues long. The CDR3 region is CSARGTGDTDTQYF. CDR3 nucleotide sequence: TGCAGTGCTAGAGGGACAGGAGACACAGATACGCAGTATTTT.

This clonotype occurred many times. The CDR3 region has the DNA TGTGCCAGCAGCCAGACAGGGACCACTGAGCAGTTCTTC. Its protein product is CASSQTGTTEQFF. The chain links TRBV16 to TRBJ2-1; 7 nucleotides agree with TRBD1. Trimming took 3 bases from V and 9 from J; bases not matched to a gene: 5. Germline V CDR1 and CDR2: KGHSY, FQNENV. The CDR3 loop spans 13 amino acids. Complete variable domain (other parts from reference TRBV16 and TRBJ2-1): GEEVAQTPKHLVRGEGQKAKLYCAPIKGHSYVFWYQQVLKNEFKFLISFQNENVFDETGMPKERFSAKCLPNSPCSLEIQATKLEDSAVYFCASSQTGTTEQFFGPGTRLTVL.

This clonotype was counted ten times or more. J is TRBJ2-6 and V is TRBV27; unclear D gene. The CDR3 covers 14 residues. V was clipped by 3 bases and J by 0 bases, with 3 bases between them. Germline CDR1 reads MNHEY; CDR2 reads SMNVEV (reference sequence). CDR3 loop: CASSFGSGANVLTF. CDR3 nucleotides: TGTGCCAGCAGTTTCGGCTCTGGGGCCAACGTCCTGACTTTC.

This clonotype was seen a few times. The V and J genes are TRBV7-2 and TRBJ1-5, with 7 positions matching TRBD1. This CDR3 contains 14 residues. CDR1 and CDR2 (germline): SGHTA, FQGNSA. J lost 5 bases, V lost 8 bases, and 9 bases had no gene match. CDR3 nucleotides: TGTGCCAGCGGACTGGGACAGTGGGATCAGCCCCAGCATTTT. Encoded protein: CASGLGQWDQPQHF.

The V and J genes are TRBV12-3 or TRBV12-4 and TRBJ2-1; a weak D match, TRBD2 (6 bases). V shed 2 bases and J shed 2 bases, with 16 bases lying between them. The length of the CDR3 is 17 residues. CDR3 sequence: CASSLRAVAGTYNEQFF. The CDR3 nucleotides read TGTGCCAGCAGTTTAAGGGCCGTGGCGGGGACCTACAATGAGCAGTTCTTC.

This clonotype was counted many times. The CDR3, as DNA: TGCAGTGCTATGCGTACTAGCAATGAGCAGTTCTTC. Translation: CSAMRTSNEQFF. The chain uses TRBV20-1 and TRBJ2-1; TRBD2 is a possible D gene (5 bases). Between the trimmed V and J ends, which lost 4 bases and 6 bases, there was a span of 10 bases. CDR3 length: 12 residues. CDR1 is DFQATT, CDR2 SNEGSKA, per germline (reference sequence).

This clonotype was observed many times. The chain carries TRBV10-1 and TRBJ2-7; no clear D gene. Trimming took 0 bases from V and 6 from J, leaving 9 bases between them. This CDR3 spans 13 amino acids. Germline CDR1 reads WNHNN; CDR2 reads SYGVQD (reference sequence). The CDR3 DNA reads as TGCGCCAGCAGTGAGTCTCTGATGAGCGAGCAGTACTTC. Residues: CASSESLMSEQYF.

This clonotype was found a few times. This rearrangement joins TRBV5-4 to TRBJ2-1; TRBD2 aligns across 12 bases. V lost 4 bases and J lost 5; bases outside the gene matches: 7. From germline, CDR1 is SGHNT and CDR2 YYREEE (reference sequence). The length of the CDR3 is 16 residues. CDR3 amino acids: CASSDRLAGVHNEQFF. The CDR3 DNA follows: TGTGCCAGCAGCGATAGACTAGCGGGAGTACACAATGAGCAGTTCTTC.

This clonotype showed up many times. The chain couples TRBV19 to TRBJ1-2, with D possibly matching TRBD1 (5 bases). The V end lost 7 bases, the J end lost 1 base, and 22 bases lay between the germline ends. Germline V lookup: CDR1 LNHDA, CDR2 SQIVND (reference sequence). This CDR3 spans 17 amino acids. The DNA for the CDR3 is TGTGCCAGTACCCGCTCCGCCGACAGAAGCCTTAACTATGGCTACACCTTC. Residues: CASTRSADRSLNYGYTF.